Listed below are T cell receptor beta chains from one sample, sequenced in a study of post-analysis software for immune sequencing data. TCRdb re-called the PCR reads with MiXCR, one entry per CDR3 protein. The sample has fewer than 700,000 distinct CDR3 sequences; around 47% are singletons. Sample: blood. The receptors here all came from a girl aged 5-17 years with multiple sclerosis. The CDR3 runs from the conserved cysteine through the conserved F or W. The D gene is left open where the match is weak. Some rows mark clone size as missing; the rest say once, few, many or name a class of expanded clone.

clone_size d_call cdr3_length j_call v_call cdr3_aa cdr3_nt
NA NA 14 TRBJ1-1 TRBV12-3/TRBV12-4 CASSFKHLNTEAFF TGTGCCAGCAGTTTTAAACACTTGAACACTGAAGCTTTCTTT
NA TRBD2 15 TRBJ2-1 TRBV9 CASSLGLASWNEQFF TGTGCCAGCAGCCTCGGACTAGCAAGTTGGAATGAGCAGTTCTTC
NA TRBD1 14 TRBJ1-1 TRBV2 CASSGDRGTREAFF TGTGCCAGCAGTGGGGACAGGGGGACCCGTGAAGCTTTCTTT
NA NA 14 TRBJ2-3 TRBV20-1 CSWGYGTSTDTQYF TGCAGTTGGGGGTACGGGACTAGCACAGATACGCAGTATTTT
NA NA 15 TRBJ2-1 TRBV6-1 CASRGLMSSYNEQFF TGTGCCAGCAGAGGACTGATGAGCTCCTACAATGAGCAGTTCTTC
NA TRBD1 15 TRBJ1-5 TRBV4-1 CASSQGGTGAQPQHF TGCGCCAGCAGCCAAGGAGGAACAGGGGCTCAGCCCCAGCATTTT
NA NA 12 TRBJ2-6 TRBV5-1 CASSLGTDVLTF TGCGCCAGCAGCTTGGGGACTGACGTCCTGACTTTC
NA NA 13 TRBJ2-1 TRBV5-1 CASSLEPTNEQFF TGCGCCAGCAGCTTGGAACCTACCAATGAGCAGTTCTTC
few NA 14 TRBJ2-5 TRBV6-5 CASREGTRFMAQYF TGTGCCAGCAGGGAAGGGACACGGTTTATGGCCCAGTACTTC
NA NA 13 TRBJ2-5 TRBV5-1 CASSLPGRETQYF TGCGCCAGCAGCTTGCCAGGGAGGGAGACCCAGTACTTC
NA NA 15 TRBJ2-7 TRBV7-9 CASSFRGLPGYEQYF TGTGCCAGCAGCTTTAGAGGGCTTCCCGGCTACGAGCAGTACTTC
few NA 13 TRBJ2-1 TRBV7-9 CASSLGLGFEQFF TGTGCCAGCAGCTTAGGTCTAGGATTTGAGCAGTTCTTC
NA NA 12 TRBJ2-3 TRBV5-1 CATWDQGDTQYF TGCGCCACATGGGATCAAGGAGATACGCAGTATTTT
few NA 14 TRBJ1-1 TRBV6-1 CASSRQRGDTEAFF TGTGCCAGCAGTAGACAGAGGGGGGACACTGAAGCTTTCTTT
few TRBD2 14 TRBJ2-1 TRBV6-5 CASRPGTRSIEQFF TGTGCCAGCAGGCCCGGGACTAGATCTATTGAGCAGTTCTTC
once TRBD1 18 TRBJ2-5 TRBV5-1 CASSLRVGTGLDQETQYF TGCGCCAGCAGCTTACGAGTCGGGACAGGCCTTGACCAAGAGACCCAGTACTTC
NA TRBD2 16 TRBJ2-7 TRBV10-3 CAISESTSGRTYEQYF TGTGCCATCAGTGAGTCTACTAGCGGGAGAACCTACGAGCAGTACTTC
few NA 17 TRBJ2-4 TRBV12-3/TRBV12-4 CASSSPAELLAKNIQYF TGTGCCAGCAGTTCTCCGGCCGAGCTTCTAGCCAAAAACATTCAGTACTTC
NA NA 14 TRBJ2-3 TRBV29-1 CSVRWGPLTDTQYF TGCAGCGTTCGCTGGGGACCCCTCACAGATACGCAGTATTTT
NA NA 13 TRBJ1-2 TRBV29-1 CSVEEEGDYGYTF TGCAGCGTTGAAGAGGAGGGCGACTATGGCTACACCTTC
many NA 17 TRBJ1-6 TRBV15 CATSSVSLTGPESPLHF TGTGCCACCAGCAGTGTTTCCCTGACAGGTCCGGAATCACCCCTCCACTTT
NA TRBD1 19 TRBJ2-5 TRBV20-1 CSASPAPNRDSLFLETQYF TGCAGTGCTAGCCCCGCCCCCAACCGGGACAGCCTTTTTTTGGAGACCCAGTACTTC
few NA 15 TRBJ1-2 TRBV4-1 CASSQVEGSDYGYTF TGCGCCAGCAGCCAGGTAGAGGGATCCGACTATGGCTACACCTTC
NA TRBD1 12 TRBJ2-3 TRBV2 CATGQGTDTQYF TGTGCCACGGGACAGGGGACAGATACGCAGTATTTT
many NA 10 TRBJ1-2 TRBV29-1 CSVEQIGYTF TGCAGCGTTGAACAGATCGGCTACACCTTC
NA NA 14 TRBJ1-4 TRBV6-1 CASSGTARDEKLFF TGTGCCAGCAGTGGGACGGCCAGGGATGAAAAACTGTTTTTT
NA NA 14 TRBJ2-1 TRBV29-1 CSVVNRGLGNEQFF TGCAGCGTTGTAAATAGGGGGTTAGGGAATGAGCAGTTCTTC
few NA 15 TRBJ1-5 TRBV12-3/TRBV12-4 CASSTYGGEYQPQHF TGTGCCAGCAGTACCTATGGCGGGGAGTATCAGCCCCAGCATTTT
NA NA 15 TRBJ1-1 TRBV3-1 CASSALGGLDTEAFF TGTGCCAGCAGCGCCCTGGGGGGTCTGGACACTGAAGCTTTCTTT
NA NA 17 TRBJ2-5 TRBV7-9 CASSASLINPIQETQYF TGTGCCAGCAGCGCTTCGCTGATCAACCCCATTCAAGAGACCCAGTACTTC
NA TRBD2 19 TRBJ2-1 TRBV3-1 CASSPTTSGKGGGYNEQFF TGTGCCAGCAGCCCAACGACTAGCGGGAAGGGTGGAGGCTACAATGAGCAGTTCTTC
few NA 13 TRBJ2-1 TRBV6-4 CASSFLTDSEQFF TGTGCCAGCAGCTTTCTCACCGACAGTGAGCAGTTCTTC
NA NA 15 TRBJ1-6 TRBV7-8 CASSPSWGMNSPLHF TGTGCCAGCAGCCCCTCCTGGGGGATGAATTCACCCCTCCACTTT
NA TRBD1 12 TRBJ1-2 TRBV7-2 CASKGAGYGYTF TGTGCCAGCAAGGGGGCGGGCTATGGCTACACCTTC
few TRBD2 16 TRBJ2-5 TRBV5-1 CASSLQASGMGETQYF TGCGCCAGCAGCTTGCAAGCTAGCGGGATGGGGGAGACCCAGTACTTC
NA NA 11 TRBJ1-1 TRBV29-1 CSARSQGSAFF TGCAGCGCCCGGTCCCAAGGATCAGCTTTCTTT
NA TRBD2 14 TRBJ2-5 TRBV7-2 CASSGGLAWETQYF TGTGCCAGCAGCGGGGGACTAGCATGGGAGACCCAGTACTTC
few NA 13 TRBJ2-7 TRBV5-1 CASSSREAYEQYF TGCGCCAGCAGCTCCAGGGAAGCCTACGAGCAGTACTTC
NA NA 15 TRBJ2-7 TRBV6-6 CASSYQAGQNYEQYF TGTGCCAGCAGTTACCAAGCGGGACAGAACTACGAGCAGTACTTC
NA NA 15 TRBJ2-3 TRBV5-1 CASSIAPGTTDTQYF TGCGCCAGCAGCATCGCCCCAGGAACCACAGATACGCAGTATTTT
NA NA 13 TRBJ2-3 TRBV5-1 CASSLAETDTQYF TGCGCCAGCAGCTTGGCAGAAACAGATACGCAGTATTTT
NA TRBD1 12 TRBJ2-3 TRBV29-1 CSATGVRDTQYF TGCAGCGCGACAGGGGTAAGAGATACGCAGTATTTT
NA NA 17 TRBJ2-4 TRBV7-8 CASSRNRALVAKNIQYF TGTGCCAGCAGCCGGAACAGGGCCCTCGTAGCCAAAAACATTCAGTACTTC
NA TRBD2 16 TRBJ2-5 TRBV20-1 CSARDLYVTRGGEQYF TGCAGTGCTAGAGATCTCTACGTCACCCGGGGGGGTGAGCAGTACTTC
few TRBD2 15 TRBJ2-1 TRBV5-1 CASSTRGGRNNEQFF TGCGCCAGCAGCACGCGGGGGGGGAGGAACAATGAGCAGTTCTTC
NA NA 15 TRBJ2-7 TRBV6-6 CASSLTTLAAYEQYF TGTGCCAGCAGCCTTACGACCTTAGCCGCCTACGAGCAGTACTTC
many NA 14 TRBJ2-5 TRBV4-1 CASSPGGQQETQYF TGCGCCAGCAGCCCAGGGGGGCAACAAGAGACCCAGTACTTC
NA TRBD2 18 TRBJ2-3 TRBV4-2 CASSQEWSSGGYTDTQYF TGTGCCAGCAGCCAAGAATGGTCTAGCGGGGGGTACACAGATACGCAGTATTTT
NA TRBD1 15 TRBJ2-7 TRBV7-2 CASSLGAGTGAEQYF TGTGCCAGCAGCTTAGGGGCCGGGACAGGGGCCGAGCAGTACTTC
few TRBD2 16 TRBJ2-3 TRBV6-5 CASRPHGTSGTDTQYF TGTGCCAGCAGGCCCCACGGGACTAGCGGCACAGATACGCAGTATTTT
NA NA 14 TRBJ2-3 TRBV9 CASSVVPGGGTQYF TGTGCCAGCAGCGTAGTTCCCGGAGGAGGTACGCAGTATTTT
few TRBD2 15 TRBJ2-4 TRBV28 CARGRGLAGENIQYF TGTGCCAGGGGTAGGGGACTAGCGGGGGAAAACATTCAGTACTTC
NA TRBD1 15 TRBJ2-7 TRBV12-3/TRBV12-4 CASSLAVGQGYEQYF TGTGCCAGCAGTTTAGCTGTTGGACAGGGCTACGAGCAGTACTTC
NA TRBD2 13 TRBJ2-7 TRBV7-2 CASSSWTSLEQYF TGTGCCAGCAGCTCTTGGACTAGTCTCGAGCAGTACTTC